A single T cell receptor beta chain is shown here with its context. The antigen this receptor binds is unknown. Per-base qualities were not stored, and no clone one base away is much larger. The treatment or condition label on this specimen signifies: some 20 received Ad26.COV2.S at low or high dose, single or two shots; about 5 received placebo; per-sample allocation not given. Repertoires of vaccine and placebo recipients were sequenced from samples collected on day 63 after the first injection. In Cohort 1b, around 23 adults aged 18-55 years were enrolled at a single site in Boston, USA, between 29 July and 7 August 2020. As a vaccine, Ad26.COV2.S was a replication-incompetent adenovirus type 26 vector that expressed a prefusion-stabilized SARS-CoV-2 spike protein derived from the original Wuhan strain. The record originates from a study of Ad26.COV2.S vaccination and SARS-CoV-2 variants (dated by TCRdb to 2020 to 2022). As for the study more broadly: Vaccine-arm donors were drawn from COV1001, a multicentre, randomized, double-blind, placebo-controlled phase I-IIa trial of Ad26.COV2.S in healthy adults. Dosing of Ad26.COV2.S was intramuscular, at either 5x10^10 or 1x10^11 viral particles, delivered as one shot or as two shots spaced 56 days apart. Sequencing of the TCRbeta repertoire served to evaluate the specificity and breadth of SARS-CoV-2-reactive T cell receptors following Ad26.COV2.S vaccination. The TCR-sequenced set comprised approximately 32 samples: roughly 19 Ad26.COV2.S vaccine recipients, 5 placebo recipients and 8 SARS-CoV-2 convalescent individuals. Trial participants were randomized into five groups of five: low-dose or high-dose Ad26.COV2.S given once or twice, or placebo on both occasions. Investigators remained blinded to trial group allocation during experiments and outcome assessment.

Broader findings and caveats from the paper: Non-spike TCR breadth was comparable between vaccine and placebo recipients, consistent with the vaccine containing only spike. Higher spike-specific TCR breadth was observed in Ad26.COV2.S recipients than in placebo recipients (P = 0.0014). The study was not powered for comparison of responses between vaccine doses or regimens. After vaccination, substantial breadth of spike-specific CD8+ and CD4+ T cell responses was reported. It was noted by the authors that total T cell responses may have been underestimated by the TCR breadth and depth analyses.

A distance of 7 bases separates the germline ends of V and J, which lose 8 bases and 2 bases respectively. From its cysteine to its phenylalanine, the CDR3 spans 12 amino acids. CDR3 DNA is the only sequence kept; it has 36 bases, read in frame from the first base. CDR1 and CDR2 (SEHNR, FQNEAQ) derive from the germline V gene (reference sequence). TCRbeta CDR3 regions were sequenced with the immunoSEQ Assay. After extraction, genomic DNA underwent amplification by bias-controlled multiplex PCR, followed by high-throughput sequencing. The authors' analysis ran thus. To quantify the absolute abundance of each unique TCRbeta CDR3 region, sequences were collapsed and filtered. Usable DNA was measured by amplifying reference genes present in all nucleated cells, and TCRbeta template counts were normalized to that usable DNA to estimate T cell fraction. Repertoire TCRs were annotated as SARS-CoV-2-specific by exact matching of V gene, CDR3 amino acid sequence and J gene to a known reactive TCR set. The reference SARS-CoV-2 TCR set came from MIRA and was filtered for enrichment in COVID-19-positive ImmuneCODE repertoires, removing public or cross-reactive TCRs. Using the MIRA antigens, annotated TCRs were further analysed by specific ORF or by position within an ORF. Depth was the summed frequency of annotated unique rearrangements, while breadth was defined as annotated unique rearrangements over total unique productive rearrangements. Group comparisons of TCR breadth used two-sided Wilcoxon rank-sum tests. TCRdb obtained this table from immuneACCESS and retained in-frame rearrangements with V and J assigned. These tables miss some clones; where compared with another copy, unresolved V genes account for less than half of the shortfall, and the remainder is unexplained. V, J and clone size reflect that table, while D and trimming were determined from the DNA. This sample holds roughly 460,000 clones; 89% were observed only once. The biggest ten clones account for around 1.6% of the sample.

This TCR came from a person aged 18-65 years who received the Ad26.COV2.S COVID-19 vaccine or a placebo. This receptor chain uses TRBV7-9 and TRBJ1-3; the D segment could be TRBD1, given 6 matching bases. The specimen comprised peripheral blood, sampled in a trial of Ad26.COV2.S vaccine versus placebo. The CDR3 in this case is CASRTAGNTIYF. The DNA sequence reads TGTGCCAGCCGGACAGCTGGAAACACCATATATTTT.